This record concerns one T cell receptor beta chain sequence. Its antigen is unknown. TCRdb reprocessed the 5' RACE reads with MiXCR, giving one entry per CDR3 protein. The profile shows roughly 250,000 distinct CDR3 sequences, roughly an eighth of them singletons. These data are taken from a study of identical twins. The CDR3 is made up of 13 amino acids. V was trimmed by 3 bases and J by 6 bases, leaving 10 bases between them. Looked up from germline, CDR1 is SGHTA and CDR2 is FQGNSA. Findings and caveats of the study: Cross-sectional statistical analysis, not tracking of the same donors, underpinned the conclusions. Out-of-frame alpha sequences shared by twins were enriched for low generation probability.

The receptor was isolated from a woman younger than 30 in good health. The J gene is TRBJ2-3, the V gene TRBV7-2; D is ambiguous. Sequencing input: memory (CD45RO+) T cells sorted from blood. The CDR3 DNA reads TGTGCCAGCAGCTTCACCGTAAGGGATACGCAGTATTTT. Protein: CASSFTVRDTQYF.